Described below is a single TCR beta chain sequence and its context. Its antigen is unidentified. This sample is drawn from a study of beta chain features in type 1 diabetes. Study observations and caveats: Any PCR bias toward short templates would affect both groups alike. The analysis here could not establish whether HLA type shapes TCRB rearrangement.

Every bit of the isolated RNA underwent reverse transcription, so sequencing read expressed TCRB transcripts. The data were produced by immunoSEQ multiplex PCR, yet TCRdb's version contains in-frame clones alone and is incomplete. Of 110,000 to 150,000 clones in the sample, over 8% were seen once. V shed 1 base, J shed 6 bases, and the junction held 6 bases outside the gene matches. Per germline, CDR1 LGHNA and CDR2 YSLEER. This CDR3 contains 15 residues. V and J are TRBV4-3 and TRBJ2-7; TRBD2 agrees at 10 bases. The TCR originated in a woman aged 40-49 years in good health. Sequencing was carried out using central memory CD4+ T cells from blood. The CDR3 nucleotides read TGCGCCAGCAGCCAAGGGAGAGCGGGGGGGCCCGAGCAGTACTTC. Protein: CASSQGRAGGPEQYF.